Listed here are 26 T cell receptor beta chains from one sample, sequenced in a study of blood T cells in healthy people across ages. Primed by a sample-barcoded 5' primer and a J-beta primer mix, a second PCR proceeded for about 6 to 11 cycles. In TCRdb, the 5' RACE reads were re-called with MiXCR into one record per CDR3 protein. The sample shows roughly 1.9 million distinct CDR3 sequences, about two fifths of them seen only once. Sequences were obtained from blood. Receptors originate from a human donor in good health.

CDR3 sequence: CASSLSDYYNEQFF. CDR3 nucleotide sequence: TGCGCCAGCAGCTTGTCAGACTACTACAATGAGCAGTTCTTC. This chain uses TRBV5-1 with TRBJ2-1, with D possibly matching TRBD2 (5 bases). V was clipped by 1 base and J by 3 bases, with 8 bases between them. The length of the CDR3 is 14 residues. Looked up from germline, CDR1 is SGHRS and CDR2 is YFSETQ.

The chain employs TRBV19 and TRBJ2-1, with D tentatively TRBD2 (6 bases). CDR1 LNHDA and CDR2 SQIVND come from the germline V gene (reference sequence). CDR3 length equals 17 residues. V lost 8 bases to trimming and J lost 0 bases, with 20 bases between them. DNA of the CDR3: TGTGCCAGTTCTATCAGGGTTAGCGGTTTCTCCTACAATGAGCAGTTCTTC. Protein product: CASSIRVSGFSYNEQFF. Full variable domain (missing parts from reference TRBV19 and TRBJ2-1): DGGITQSPKYLFRKEGQNVTLSCEQNLNHDAMYWYRQDPGQGLRLIYYSQIVNDFQKGDIAEGYSVSREKKESFPLTVTSAQKNPTAFYLCASSIRVSGFSYNEQFFGPGTRLTVL.

This clonotype has more than one count but fewer than ten. In nucleotides, the CDR3 is TGTGCCAGCAGCAATACAGGAGCAACCTACGAGCAGTACTTC. It yields the protein CASSNTGATYEQYF. The genes are TRBV6-2 or TRBV6-3 and TRBJ2-7, with D tentatively TRBD1 (5 bases). Trimming took off 6 bases at V and 2 bases at J, with 14 bases between the two ends. The V gene's germline CDR1 is MNHEY and CDR2 SVGEGT. The CDR3 runs to 14 residues.

This sequence joins TRBV4-3 and TRBJ1-2; 9 bases are a match to TRBD1. The length of the CDR3 is 20 residues. CDR1 and CDR2 from the germline V gene are LGHNA and YSLEER. After removal of 0 bases from V and 3 bases from J, the junction contained 17 bases not matched to a gene. The CDR3 region is CASSQDGYAGQGPSYYGYTF. In DNA, the CDR3 is TGCGCCAGCAGCCAAGATGGGTATGCAGGACAGGGGCCCAGCTACTATGGCTACACCTTC.

The chain carries TRBV2 and TRBJ1-5; no reliable D call. The CDR3 sequence is 13 residues long. Germline CDR1 reads SNHLY; CDR2 reads FYNNEI. Trimming pared 3 bases from V and 7 bases from J, leaving 10 bases between. CDR3 loop: CASSESFDQPQHF. CDR3 sequence (DNA): TGTGCCAGCAGTGAGAGTTTCGACCAGCCCCAGCATTTT.

This clonotype was observed a few times. The chain combines TRBV20-1 with TRBJ2-5; tentative D call: TRBD2 (6 bases). The V gene lost 3 bases and the J gene lost 5 bases, with 13 bases spanning the gap. CDR3 length: 13 residues. Germline CDR1 is DFQATT and CDR2 is SNEGSKA (reference sequence). Here the CDR3 DNA reads TGCAGTGCTAGGATTAGCGGTCGGGAGACCCAGTACTTC. Translated, it gives CSARISGRETQYF.

In this sample, this clonotype turned up a few times. This chain joins TRBV14 and TRBJ1-2; D remains ambiguous. The length of the CDR3 is 13 residues. Germline loops: CDR1 SGHDN, CDR2 FVKESK. Deletions cut 1 base from V and 9 bases from J, with 12 bases between. CDR3 region: CASSQGLRARYTF. CDR3 in DNA: TGTGCCAGCAGCCAAGGACTTCGGGCTCGCTACACCTTC.

Turning to this clonotype: The junction departs from germline at one end; a sequencing error may be responsible. V and J are TRBV6-5 and TRBJ2-7; 7 bases are shared with TRBD1. The length of the CDR3 is 17 residues. The germline CDR1 and CDR2 sequences are MNHEY and SVGAGI. DNA for the CDR3: TGTGCCAGCAGTTACTCAGTCCGGGACAGCAACCCCTACAAGCAGTACTTC. It yields the protein CASSYSVRDSNPYKQYF.

The sample holds a few counts of this clonotype. The rearrangement links TRBV15 to TRBJ1-1; D gene ambiguous. V was trimmed by 5 bases and J by 0 bases, leaving 7 bases between them. Germline lookup yields CDR1 LNHNV and CDR2 YYDKDF (reference sequence). The CDR3 sequence is 13 residues long. The CDR3 DNA is TGTGCCACCAGCGATCTGATGAACACTGAAGCTTTCTTT. Its translation: CATSDLMNTEAFF.

This clonotype was counted a few times. The J gene is TRBJ2-5, the V gene TRBV12-3 or TRBV12-4; 9 positions agree with TRBD1. This CDR3 has 15 amino acids. The ends lost 6 bases at V and 11 bases at J; junction bases unmatched: 16. The CDR3 region is CASSRGQGRTREQYF. The CDR3 coding sequence is TGTGCCAGCAGCCGAGGACAGGGGCGTACAAGGGAGCAGTACTTC.

This clonotype was seen more than once but under ten times. The chain's CDR3 is CSADPGTGLGETQYF. For the CDR3, the DNA is TGCAGTGCTGACCCCGGGACAGGGCTCGGGGAGACCCAGTACTTC. The rearrangement joins TRBV20-1 to TRBJ2-5, with TRBD1 matching 9 bases. Trimming at V came to 5 bases and at J to 5 bases, leaving 12 bases not matched to a gene. This CDR3 contains 15 residues. The V gene's germline CDR1 is DFQATT and CDR2 SNEGSKA (reference sequence).

This clonotype was counted between two and nine times. This rearrangement joins TRBV29-1 to TRBJ2-1; the D gene could be TRBD1 or TRBD2 (5 bases each). V lost 3 bases and J 6 bases, leaving 18 bases between the germline ends. CDR1 is SQVTM, CDR2 ANQGSEA, per germline. CDR3 size: 15 residues. This chain's CDR3 is CSVDSPGIRGNEQFF. CDR3 in DNA: TGCAGCGTTGATTCCCCGGGGATAAGGGGCAATGAGCAGTTCTTC.

The gene calls are TRBV2 and TRBJ2-7; 10 nucleotides line up with TRBD1. The CDR3 is made up of 13 amino acids. Germline values: CDR1 SNHLY, CDR2 FYNNEI. V gave up 10 bases and J gave up 2 bases; unmatched junction bases: 5. CDR3 residues: CATMGQGTYEQYF. CDR3 nucleotides: TGTGCCACCATGGGACAGGGGACCTACGAGCAGTACTTC.

The chain couples TRBV25-1 to TRBJ2-7, with D possibly matching TRBD2 (7 bases). Germline V gene sequence: CDR1 MGHDK, CDR2 SYGVNS. The V end was cut by 1 base, the J end by 4 bases, with 20 bases between. CDR3 length: 17 amino acids. The CDR3 sequence is CASSEFPWEGVWYEQYF. The CDR3, as DNA: TGTGCCAGCAGTGAATTCCCCTGGGAGGGGGTGTGGTACGAGCAGTACTTC.

This chain links TRBV9 with TRBJ2-3, with 10 bases lining up with TRBD2. CDR3 size: 15 residues. V was pared by 1 base and J by 8 bases, with 7 bases of the junction left unmatched. CDR1 and CDR2 from the germline V gene are SGDLS and YYNGEE. The CDR3 loop reads CASSVRSSGGATQYF. CDR3 DNA: TGTGCCAGCAGCGTAAGATCTAGCGGGGGAGCTACGCAGTATTTT.

This clonotype was observed a handful of times. The chain links TRBV20-1 to TRBJ1-2, with TRBD1 matching over 7 bases. The ends lost 4 bases at V and 8 bases at J; junction bases unmatched: 10. The germline CDR1 and CDR2 sequences are DFQATT and SNEGSKA (reference sequence). There are 13 residues in the CDR3. CDR3 nucleotide sequence: TGCAGTGCTACCACCCAGGGACAGTACGGCTACACCTTC. Its translation: CSATTQGQYGYTF.

This clonotype was counted only a few times. V is TRBV4-3 and J is TRBJ2-5, with D possibly being TRBD2 (6 bases). Germline V gene sequence: CDR1 LGHNA, CDR2 YSLEER. V shed 0 bases and J shed 6 bases, with 11 bases lying between them. This CDR3 has 14 residues. The CDR3: CASSQEEGWKTQYF. In DNA, the CDR3 is TGCGCCAGCAGCCAAGAGGAGGGATGGAAGACCCAGTACTTC.

This sequence joins TRBV28 and TRBJ1-2; D possibly corresponds to TRBD1 (6 bases). CDR1 and CDR2 from the germline V gene are MDHEN and SYDVKM. The CDR3 length is 16 residues. The germline V and J ends were trimmed by 4 bases and 0 bases, with 15 bases remaining between them. The CDR3, as DNA: TGTGCCAGCAGTTCCGGAGGGGGACAAACTAACTATGGCTACACCTTC. This codes for CASSSGGGQTNYGYTF.

The chain carries TRBV11-2 and TRBJ2-3, with 7 bases that match TRBD1. In germline, CDR1 is SGHAT, CDR2 FQNNGV. This CDR3 is 15 amino acids long. Trimming took 5 bases from V and 2 from J; bases not matched to a gene: 7. The CDR3 region has the DNA TGTGCCAGCAGCCACGAGGGACAGTTCACAGATACGCAGTATTTT. Translated, it gives CASSHEGQFTDTQYF.

This clonotype was picked up a small number of times. This chain uses TRBV6-6 with TRBJ1-2; 11 bases align to TRBD1. The V gene end was trimmed by 2 bases and the J gene end by 4 bases; junction bases not matched to a gene: 6. Germline assignment: CDR1 MNHNY and CDR2 SVGAGI (reference sequence). The CDR3 is 16 residues long. Written as DNA, the CDR3 is TGTGCCAGCAGTTACGTCAGGACAGGGGGCGGCTATGGCTACACCTTC. Its protein is CASSYVRTGGGYGYTF.

This clonotype showed up just a few times. The rearrangement joins TRBV6-5 to TRBJ1-1, with D perhaps TRBD1 (5 bases). The CDR3 spans 13 residues. CDR1 MNHEY and CDR2 SVGAGI come from the germline V gene. Trimming stripped 3 bases from V and 6 bases from J, with 11 bases between. The CDR3: CASSYGGAAEAFF. In DNA form, the CDR3 reads TGTGCCAGCAGTTATGGAGGGGCGGCTGAAGCTTTCTTT.

The sample holds a few counts of this clonotype. The J gene is TRBJ2-1, the V gene TRBV20-1; TRBD2 might be the D (6 bases). Germline V gene lookup returns CDR1 DFQATT and CDR2 SNEGSKA (reference sequence). The CDR3 runs 13 residues. CDR3 coding DNA: TGCACCACGGGGTCGGGGGACTACAATGAGCAGTTCTTC. This sequence encodes CTTGSGDYNEQFF.

The CDR3 sequence: CASSRLVGAYNEQFF. CDR3 coding DNA: TGTGCCAGCAGCCGACTAGTAGGGGCCTACAATGAGCAGTTCTTC. The rearrangement joins TRBV6-2 or TRBV6-3 to TRBJ2-1; weak D call: TRBD2 (6 bases). Germline CDR1 MNHEY, CDR2 SVGEGT. The CDR3 loop spans 15 amino acids. Trimming stripped 6 bases from V and 2 bases from J, with 14 bases between.

This chain connects TRBV6-5 to TRBJ2-2; D assignment may be TRBD1 or TRBD2 (5 bases each). This CDR3 contains 14 residues. Trimming cost V 6 bases and J 6 bases, with 14 bases left between them. Germline values: CDR1 MNHEY, CDR2 SVGAGI. In DNA, the CDR3 is TGTGCCAGCAGCGAGTCGGGGCGGCCCGGGGAGCTGTTTTTT. As protein: CASSESGRPGELFF.

The V gene is TRBV7-9, the J gene TRBJ2-1, with 7 nucleotides matching TRBD2. This CDR3 contains 14 residues. Germline V gives CDR1 SEHNR, CDR2 FQNEAQ (reference sequence). J gave up 7 bases and V 5 bases, and 8 bases lay outside the gene matches. As DNA, the CDR3 is TGTGCCAGCAGCCCTCGGACTAGTCGGAATGAGCAGTTCTTC. Amino acids: CASSPRTSRNEQFF.

This clonotype was counted between two and nine times. The genes are TRBV12-5 and TRBJ2-5; the match to TRBD1 covers 7 bases. CDR1 and CDR2 (germline): LGHNT, FRNRAP. This CDR3 region has 14 residues. The ends lost 4 bases at V and 3 bases at J; junction bases unmatched: 5. CDR3 amino acids: CASGSYTGEETQYF. In DNA, the CDR3 is TGTGCTAGTGGTTCGTATACAGGGGAAGAGACCCAGTACTTC.